The clone carrying this T cell receptor (beta chain) was observed a few times. What it binds is not known. PCR used 60 Vbeta primers and 13 Jbeta primers. TCRdb's table, derived via immunoSEQ multiplex PCR, lists solely in-frame clones and lacks some. The repertoire includes some 100,000 clones, about 67% of them detected once, and about a sixth sits in the top ten. This sample was taken from a study of cytomegalovirus exposure and HLA in healthy donors. The overall study: Roughly 85 million unique TCRs from HLA-typed donors made up an early data release. Findings and limits, study-wide: A missense DCLRE1C variant was associated with V- and J-gene trimming of TCR beta chains in a later analysis, and an independent cohort replicated the association.

CDR3 length: 15 residues. CDR1 is SGHAT and CDR2 is FQNNGV in the germline V gene. V was shortened by 5 bases and J by 1 base, with 13 bases between the two germline ends. The TCR was taken from a woman between 18 and 29 years old in good health and CMV-seropositive. V and J are TRBV11-2 and TRBJ2-3; D possibly corresponds to TRBD2 (6 bases). Sequencing used PBMCs. The CDR3 region is CASSLREMGTDTQYF. The CDR3 DNA reads TGTGCCAGCAGCCTTCGGGAGATGGGCACAGATACGCAGTATTTT.